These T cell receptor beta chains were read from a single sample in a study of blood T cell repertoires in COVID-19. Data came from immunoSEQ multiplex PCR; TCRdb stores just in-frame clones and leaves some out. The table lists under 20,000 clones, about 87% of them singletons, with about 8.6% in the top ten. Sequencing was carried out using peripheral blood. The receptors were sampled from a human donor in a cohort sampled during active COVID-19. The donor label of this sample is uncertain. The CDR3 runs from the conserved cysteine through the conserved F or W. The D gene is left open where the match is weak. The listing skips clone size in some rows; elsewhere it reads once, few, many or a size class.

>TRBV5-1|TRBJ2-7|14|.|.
CASSLEVRDYEQYF
TGCGCCAGCAGTCTCGAGGTGAGGGACTACGAGCAGTACTTC
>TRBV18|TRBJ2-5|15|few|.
CASSPRGGVDETQYF
TGTGCCAGCTCACCCCGAGGGGGGGTCGATGAGACCCAGTACTTC
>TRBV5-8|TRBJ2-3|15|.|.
CASSLVEGSTDTQYF
TGTGCCAGCAGCTTGGTAGAGGGTAGCACAGATACGCAGTATTTT
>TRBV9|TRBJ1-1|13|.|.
CASSVTVNTEAFF
TGTGCCAGCAGCGTGACAGTGAACACTGAAGCTTTCTTT
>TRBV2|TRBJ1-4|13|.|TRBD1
CATSTGLREKLFF
TGTGCCACGTCGACAGGGCTGAGGGAAAAACTGTTTTTT
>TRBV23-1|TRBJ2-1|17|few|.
CASSQLGRGLCTNEQFF
TGCGCCAGCAGTCAATTGGGGCGGGGCCTTTGCACCAATGAGCAGTTCTTC
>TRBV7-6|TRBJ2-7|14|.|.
CASSLGGAFDEQYF
TGTGCCAGCAGCTTAGGGGGAGCGTTCGACGAGCAGTACTTC
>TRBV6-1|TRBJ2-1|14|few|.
CASSEDGSYNEQFF
TGTGCCAGCAGTGAAGACGGTTCTTACAATGAGCAGTTCTTC
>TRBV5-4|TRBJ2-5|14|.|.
CASSSRGTQETQYF
TGTGCCAGCAGCTCAAGGGGAACCCAAGAGACCCAGTACTTC
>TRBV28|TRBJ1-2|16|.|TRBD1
CASSSTGTATNYGYTF
TGTGCCAGCAGTTCCACCGGGACAGCGACTAACTATGGCTACACCTTC
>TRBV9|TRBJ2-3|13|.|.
CASSVVTRDTQYF
TGTGCCAGCAGCGTAGTGACGAGGGATACGCAGTATTTT
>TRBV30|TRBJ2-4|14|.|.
CAWSQNQALRIQYF
TGTGCCTGGAGTCAGAATCAGGCCCTGCGCATTCAGTACTTC
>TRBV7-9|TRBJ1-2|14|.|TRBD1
CASSLGQGAYGYTF
TGTGCCAGCAGCTTAGGTCAGGGGGCCTATGGCTACACCTTC
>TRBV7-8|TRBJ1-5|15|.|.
CASSLRRAMRQPQHF
TGTGCCAGCAGCTTACGGAGGGCTATGCGGCAGCCCCAGCATTTT
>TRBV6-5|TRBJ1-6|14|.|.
CASSYSRLSSPLHF
TGTGCCAGCAGTTACTCGAGGCTATCCTCACCCCTCCACTTT
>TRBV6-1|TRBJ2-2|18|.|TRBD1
CASSEPRLQGVKTGELFF
TGTGCCAGCAGTGAACCTCGTTTGCAGGGGGTTAAAACCGGGGAGCTGTTTTTT
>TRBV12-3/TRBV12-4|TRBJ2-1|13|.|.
CASSWYRVNEQFF
TGTGCCAGCAGTTGGTACAGGGTGAATGAGCAGTTCTTC
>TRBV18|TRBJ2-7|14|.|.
CASSPPLSPYEQYF
TGTGCCAGCTCACCACCACTGAGTCCCTACGAGCAGTACTTC
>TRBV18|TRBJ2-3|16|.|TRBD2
CASSIGTSGRTDTQYF
TGTGCCAGCTCAATCGGGACTAGCGGGAGGACAGATACGCAGTATTTT
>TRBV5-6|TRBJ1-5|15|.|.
CASSLTPQGNQPQHF
TGTGCCAGCAGCTTGACTCCTCAGGGCAATCAGCCCCAGCATTTT
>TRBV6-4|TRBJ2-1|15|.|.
CASSPQAGALNEQFF
TGTGCCAGCAGTCCCCAGGCGGGGGCTTTGAATGAGCAGTTCTTC
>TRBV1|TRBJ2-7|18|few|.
CTSSQDPPGGGGLIEQYF
TGCACCAGCAGCCAAGATCCCCCTGGGGGCGGGGGCCTTATCGAGCAGTACTTC
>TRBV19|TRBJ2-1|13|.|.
CASSPDYQTEQFF
TGTGCCAGTAGTCCGGACTACCAGACTGAGCAGTTCTTC
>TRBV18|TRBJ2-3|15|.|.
CASSPSSVSTDTQYF
TGTGCCAGCTCACCAAGCAGCGTAAGCACAGATACGCAGTATTTT
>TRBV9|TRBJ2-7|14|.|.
CASSSLEGGYEQYF
TGTGCCAGCAGTTCCTTGGAGGGAGGCTACGAGCAGTACTTC
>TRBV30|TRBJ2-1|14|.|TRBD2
CAWSEIGRIYEQFF
TGTGCCTGGAGCGAGATCGGGAGGATTTATGAGCAGTTCTTC
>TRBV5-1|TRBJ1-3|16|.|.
CASSLVTTGSGNTIYF
TGCGCCAGCAGCTTGGTTACTACAGGCTCTGGAAACACCATATATTTT
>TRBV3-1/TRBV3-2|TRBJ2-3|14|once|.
CASSHVQSTDTQYF
TGTGCCAGCAGCCACGTACAATCCACAGATACGCAGTATTTT
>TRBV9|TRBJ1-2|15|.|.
CASKLADGSNYGYTF
TGTGCCAGCAAACTAGCCGACGGTTCAAACTATGGCTACACCTTC
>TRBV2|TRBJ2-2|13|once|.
CASSDRVAGELFF
TGTGCCAGCAGTGACCGGGTGGCCGGGGAGCTGTTTTTT
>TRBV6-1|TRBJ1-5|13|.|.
CASSEGRGQPQHF
TGTGCCAGCAGTGAGGGGCGCGGTCAGCCCCAGCATTTT
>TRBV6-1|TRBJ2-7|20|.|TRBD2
CASSESQWGTSGSLPYEQYF
TGTGCCAGCAGTGAAAGTCAGTGGGGGACTAGCGGGAGCCTTCCCTACGAGCAGTACTTC
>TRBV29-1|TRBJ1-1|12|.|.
CSVEEGGTEAFF
TGCAGCGTTGAGGAGGGAGGGACTGAAGCTTTCTTT
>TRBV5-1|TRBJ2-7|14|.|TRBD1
CASSFGQGSGEQYF
TGCGCCAGCAGCTTCGGACAGGGGTCGGGTGAGCAGTACTTC
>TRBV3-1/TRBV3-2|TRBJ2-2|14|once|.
CASSQELNTGELFF
TGTGCCAGCAGCCAAGAACTGAACACCGGGGAGCTGTTTTTT
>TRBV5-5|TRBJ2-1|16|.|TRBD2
CASSLPGLAGVYEQFF
TGTGCCAGCAGCTTGCCGGGACTAGCGGGAGTTTATGAGCAGTTCTTC
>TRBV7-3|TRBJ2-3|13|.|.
CASSLMSRDTQYF
TGTGCCAGCAGCTTAATGTCCAGAGATACGCAGTATTTT
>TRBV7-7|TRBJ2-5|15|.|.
CASSLGIGVQETQYF
TGTGCCAGCAGCTTAGGGATCGGGGTCCAAGAGACCCAGTACTTC
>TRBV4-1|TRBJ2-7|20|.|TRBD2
CASSLGLSGTSDLSSYEQYF
TGCGCCAGCAGCCTCGGCCTTTCCGGGACTAGCGACCTGAGCTCCTACGAGCAGTACTTC
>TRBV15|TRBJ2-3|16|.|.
CATSSPRGLGTDTQYF
TGTGCCACCAGCAGTCCCCGGGGGTTGGGCACAGATACGCAGTATTTT
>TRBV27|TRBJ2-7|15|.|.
CASSFLGGRTYEQYF
TGTGCCAGCAGTTTCCTCGGGGGAAGGACCTACGAGCAGTACTTC
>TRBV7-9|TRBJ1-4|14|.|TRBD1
CASSWGQGSEKLFF
TGTGCCAGCAGCTGGGGACAGGGGAGTGAAAAACTGTTTTTT
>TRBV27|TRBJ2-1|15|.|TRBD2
CASSVGLAGYNEQFF
TGTGCCAGCAGTGTGGGACTAGCGGGGTACAATGAGCAGTTCTTC
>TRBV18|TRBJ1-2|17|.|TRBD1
CASSQNRETGARYGYTF
TGTGCCAGCTCACAAAACAGAGAGACAGGGGCGCGGTATGGCTACACCTTC
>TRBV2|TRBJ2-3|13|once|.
CASSGQSTDTQYF
TGTGCCAGCAGTGGACAGAGCACAGATACGCAGTATTTT
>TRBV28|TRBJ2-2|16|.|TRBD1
CASRGVDRANTGELFF
TGTGCCAGCAGGGGGGTGGACAGGGCGAACACCGGGGAGCTGTTTTTT
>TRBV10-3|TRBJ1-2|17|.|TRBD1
CAISGGAGTGINYGYTF
TGTGCCATCAGTGGGGGAGCCGGGACAGGAATTAACTATGGCTACACCTTC
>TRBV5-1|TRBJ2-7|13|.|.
CASSLASAGEQYF
TGCGCCAGCAGCTTGGCGTCGGCCGGGGAGCAGTACTTC
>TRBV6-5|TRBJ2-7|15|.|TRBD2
CASSRNLAGGWEQYF
TGTGCCAGCAGCCGAAATCTAGCGGGCGGGTGGGAGCAGTACTTC
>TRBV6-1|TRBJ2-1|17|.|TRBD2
CASSEAAGGSSYNEQFF
TGTGCCAGCAGTGAAGCAGCGGGAGGTAGCTCCTACAATGAGCAGTTCTTC
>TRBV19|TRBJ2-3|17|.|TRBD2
CASSPVGGTPLTDTQYF
TGTGCCAGTAGTCCAGTGGGAGGGACTCCACTAACAGATACGCAGTATTTT
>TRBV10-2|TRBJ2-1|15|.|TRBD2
CASSEPAGGYNEQFF
TGCGCCAGCAGTGAACCAGCGGGAGGCTACAATGAGCAGTTCTTC
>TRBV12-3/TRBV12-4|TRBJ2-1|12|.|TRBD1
CASSRDSNEQFF
TGTGCCAGCAGCAGGGACAGCAATGAGCAGTTCTTC
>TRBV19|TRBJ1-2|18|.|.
CASSIGTLLPGSLYGYTF
TGTGCCAGTAGTATAGGCACCCTCCTTCCAGGAAGCCTCTATGGCTACACCTTC
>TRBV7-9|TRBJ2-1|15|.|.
CASSLALAGYNEQFF
TGTGCCAGCAGCTTAGCGTTGGCGGGATACAATGAGCAGTTCTTC
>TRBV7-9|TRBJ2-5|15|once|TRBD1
CASSLGVAGGETQYF
TGTGCCAGCAGCTTAGGTGTGGCAGGGGGAGAGACCCAGTACTTC
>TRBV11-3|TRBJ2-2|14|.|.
CASSVRGNTGELFF
TGTGCCAGCAGCGTACGGGGTAACACCGGGGAGCTGTTTTTT
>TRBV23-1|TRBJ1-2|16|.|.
CASSQSGQGHSAGYTF
TGCGCCAGCAGTCAATCGGGCCAGGGACATTCTGCTGGCTACACCTTC
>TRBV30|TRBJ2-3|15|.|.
CAWSVRIGSTDTQYF
TGTGCCTGGAGTGTACGTATCGGTAGCACAGATACGCAGTATTTT
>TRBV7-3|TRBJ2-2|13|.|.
CASSSSESGELFF
TGTGCCAGCAGCTCGAGCGAGTCCGGGGAGCTGTTTTTT